The 9 T cell receptor beta chains given below trace back to one sample, sequenced in a study of CD8 T cells in ankylosing spondylitis. MiXCR, run by TCRdb on the 5' RACE reads, gives a single entry per CDR3 protein. This sample has roughly 150,000 distinct CDR3 sequences, with 30% to 40% found just once. What was sequenced was synovial fluid, either unsorted or a sorted T cell fraction (not recorded which). These receptors all stem from a male donor with ankylosing spondylitis.

This clonotype was observed a few times. This chain uses TRBV28 with TRBJ2-2; 7 positions match TRBD2. The CDR3 has 14 amino acids. Germline CDR1 is MDHEN and CDR2 is SYDVKM. Germline trimming cut 5 bases from V and 7 bases from J; bases unmatched to any gene: 7. CDR3 in amino acids: CASSRLAHLGELFF. The CDR3 nucleotides read TGTGCCAGCAGTAGACTAGCTCATCTCGGGGAGCTGTTTTTT.

As DNA, the CDR3 is TGTGCCAGCAGTTTCCCGGGACGGTCTGTTGGCTACACCTTC. This sequence encodes CASSFPGRSVGYTF. The chain links TRBV12-3 or TRBV12-4 to TRBJ1-2; D perhaps matches TRBD1 (5 bases). This CDR3 spans 14 amino acids. Trimming took 3 bases from V and 7 from J, leaving 15 bases between them.

The chain recombines TRBV20-1 with TRBJ1-2; D is perhaps TRBD1 (5 bases). With 0 bases removed from V and 8 bases from J, the gap between germline ends came to 7 bases. Germline CDR1 is DFQATT and CDR2 is SNEGSKA (reference sequence). The CDR3 totals 11 residues. The CDR3 region is CSAREGLGYTF. CDR3 nucleotides: TGCAGTGCTAGAGAGGGGCTCGGCTACACCTTC.

The table lists this clonotype with a few counts. The chain combines TRBV12-3 or TRBV12-4 with TRBJ1-6; D possibly corresponds to TRBD1 (5 bases). Trimming stripped 9 bases from V and 9 bases from J, with 12 bases between. This CDR3 comprises 12 residues. This CDR3 is CASGAGASPLHF. CDR3 nucleotides: TGTGCCAGTGGGGCGGGCGCTTCACCCCTCCACTTT.

V gene TRBV7-2 combines with J gene TRBJ2-7, with TRBD1 matching over 7 bases. V was pared by 5 bases and J by 5 bases, with 6 bases of the junction left unmatched. The length of the CDR3 is 13 residues. Germline CDR1 SGHTA, CDR2 FQGNSA. CDR3 sequence: CASSQRDRDEQYF. The CDR3 nucleotides are TGTGCCAGCAGCCAAAGAGACAGGGACGAGCAGTACTTC. The full variable domain, in which reference TRBV7-2 and TRBJ2-7 provide the parts outside the CDR3, is GAGVSQSPSNKVTEKGKDVELRCDPISGHTALYWYRQSLGQGLEFLIYFQGNSAPDKSGLPSDRFSAERTGGSVSTLTIQRTQQEDSAVYLCASSQRDRDEQYFGPGTRLTVT.

This sequence joins TRBV20-1 and TRBJ1-1; D call uncertain. Germline lookup yields CDR1 DFQATT and CDR2 SNEGSKA (reference sequence). This CDR3 has 13 residues. With 2 bases removed from V and 4 bases from J, the gap between germline ends came to 11 bases. The CDR3 bases are TGCAGTGCTAGATCAGGATGGGGCACTGAAGCTTTCTTT. Translation gives CSARSGWGTEAFF.

In its sample, this clonotype was seen many times. The J gene is TRBJ2-3, the V gene TRBV7-9; 12 bases fit TRBD2. With V trimmed by 2 bases and J by 7 bases, 4 bases remained unmatched. CDR1 is SEHNR and CDR2 is FQNEAQ in the germline V gene (reference sequence). The CDR3 runs 15 residues. CDR3 residues: CASSLSSGGANTQYF. CDR3 nucleotides: TGTGCCAGCAGCTTATCTAGCGGGGGGGCAAATACGCAGTATTTT.

This chain uses TRBV12-3 or TRBV12-4 with TRBJ2-3, with 11 positions matching TRBD2. The CDR3 runs 15 residues. V lost 6 bases to trimming and J lost 2 bases; unmatched junction nucleotides: 4. The CDR3 protein is CASRPGLAVTDTQYF. The CDR3 nucleotides are TGTGCCAGCAGGCCGGGACTAGCGGTCACAGATACGCAGTATTTT.

This clonotype was detected ten times or more. The chain uses TRBV4-1 and TRBJ2-2; possibly TRBD1 for D (5 bases). CDR1 is MGHRA, CDR2 YSYEKL, per germline. This CDR3 is 14 amino acids long. V shed 4 bases and J shed 4 bases, with 10 bases lying between them. DNA of the CDR3: TGCGCCAGCAGCCTCAGGGAATTCACCGGGGAGCTGTTTTTT. Residues: CASSLREFTGELFF.